This T cell receptor beta chain came from a study of CXCR3-negative and CXCR3-positive naive CD8 T cells. General study results and limits: Researchers report that CXCR3-positive naive cells carry more hydrophobic TRB CDR3s than CXCR3-negative naive cells.

TRB cDNA libraries were made by UMI-labeled 5' RACE. From the 5' RACE reads, TCRdb lists one entry per CDR3 protein and no DNA. The table lists some 68,000 distinct CDR3 sequences. Notes on this clonotype: Its specificity is unknown.

Germline V gene sequence: CDR1 LNHNV, CDR2 YYDKDF (reference sequence). This CDR3 spans 15 amino acids. The chain joins TRBV15 to TRBJ2-3; TCRdb returns TRBD2, unconfirmable since there is no DNA. This clonotype originated in a human donor in good health. Some clones in this sample may be carry-over from other donors' samples. The specimen sequenced was naive CXCR3+ CD8+ T cells from blood. Subset meaning: CD45RO-CCR7+CD27+CD95- naive CD8+ T cells expressing CXCR3 (TNR3+). The CDR3 protein is CATSSRASGGDTQYF.